This TCR beta chain was retrieved from a study of identical twins. Germline CDR1 reads SGHTA; CDR2 reads FQGNSA. Trimming left V 5 bases short and J 5 bases short, with 16 bases between. The CDR3 length is 15 residues. MiXCR, applied by TCRdb to the 5' RACE reads, yields one record per CDR3 protein. Seen here are 600,000 to 800,000 distinct CDR3 sequences, about 20% observed once, and the top ten hold more than 4%. These records were also assigned to another study, of T cells expressing NK-cell markers.

The V call is TRBV7-2, the J call TRBJ2-1; possibly TRBD2 for D (5 bases). Sequencing input: PBMCs. This sequence originates from a woman younger than 30 in good health. The CDR3 nucleotides are TGTGCCAGCAGCACGGAGCGGCTCCGGGACAATGAGCAGTTCTTC. Amino acid sequence: CASSTERLRDNEQFF.